This TCR beta chain was retrieved from a study of blood T cell repertoires in COVID-19. Looking at the study overall: PBMCs, B-cell-depleted T cells, or T cells were the source of the cDNA or gDNA that made up the material.

This CDR3 comprises 15 residues. Trimming took 0 bases from V and 4 from J, leaving 12 bases between them. Germline V gene lookup returns CDR1 LNHDA and CDR2 SQIVND (reference sequence). A COVID-19 case was met by exposed participants within 2 weeks before study entry. Source study methods: Amplification of reference gene primers provided the estimated nucleated cell counts. Measured with immunoSEQ multiplex PCR; TCRdb has only the in-frame clones, and not every one. The V and J calls and the clone size are those of that table, but D and trimming were determined from the DNA. The sample records about 300,000 clones, just under 90% being singletons.

The sequence came from a woman aged 50 to 60 who had been exposed to COVID-19. The sample consisted of PBMCs or T cells enriched from blood (not recorded which). V is TRBV19 and J is TRBJ1-1; no firm D call. The CDR3 region is CASSIDGRDGTEAFF. The CDR3 DNA follows: TGTGCCAGTAGTATAGATGGGAGGGATGGCACTGAAGCTTTCTTT.